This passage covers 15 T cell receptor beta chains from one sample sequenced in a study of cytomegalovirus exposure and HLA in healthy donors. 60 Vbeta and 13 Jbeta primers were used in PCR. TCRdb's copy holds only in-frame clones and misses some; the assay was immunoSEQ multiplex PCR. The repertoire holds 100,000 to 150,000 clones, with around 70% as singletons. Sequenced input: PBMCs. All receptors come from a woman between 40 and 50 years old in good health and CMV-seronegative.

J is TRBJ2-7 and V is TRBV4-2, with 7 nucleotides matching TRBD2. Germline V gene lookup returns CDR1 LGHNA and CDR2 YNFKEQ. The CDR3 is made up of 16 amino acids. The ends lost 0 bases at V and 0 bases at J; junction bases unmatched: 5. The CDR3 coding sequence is TGTGCCAGCAGCCAAGATCCGGGGGGAAGCTCCTACGAGCAGTACTTC. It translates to CASSQDPGGSSYEQYF.

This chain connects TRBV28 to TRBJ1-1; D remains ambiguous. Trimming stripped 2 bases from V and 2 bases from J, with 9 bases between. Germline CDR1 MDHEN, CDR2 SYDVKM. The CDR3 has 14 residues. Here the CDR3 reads CASSLEFRNTEAFF. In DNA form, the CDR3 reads TGTGCCAGCAGTTTAGAGTTCCGAAACACTGAAGCTTTCTTT.

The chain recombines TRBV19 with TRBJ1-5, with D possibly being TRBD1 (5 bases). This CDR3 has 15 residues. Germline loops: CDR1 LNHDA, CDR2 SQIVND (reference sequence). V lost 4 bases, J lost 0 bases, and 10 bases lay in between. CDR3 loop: CASSTQGPSNQPQHF. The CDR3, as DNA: TGTGCCAGTAGTACCCAGGGCCCTAGCAATCAGCCCCAGCATTTT.

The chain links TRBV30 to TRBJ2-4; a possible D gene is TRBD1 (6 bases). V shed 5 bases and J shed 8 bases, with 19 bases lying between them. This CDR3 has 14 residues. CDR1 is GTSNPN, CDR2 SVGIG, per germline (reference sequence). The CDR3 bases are TGTGCCTGGGGCCTAGGACAGATCAAGGACATTCAGTACTTC. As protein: CAWGLGQIKDIQYF.

The CDR3 nucleotides read TGTGCCAGCAGTGCAGAAACCTATGGCTACACCTTC. As protein: CASSAETYGYTF. The gene calls are TRBV2 and TRBJ1-2; D is unresolved. This CDR3 comprises 12 residues. CDR1 SNHLY and CDR2 FYNNEI come from the germline V gene. The V gene lost 4 bases and the J gene lost 4 bases, with 7 bases spanning the gap.

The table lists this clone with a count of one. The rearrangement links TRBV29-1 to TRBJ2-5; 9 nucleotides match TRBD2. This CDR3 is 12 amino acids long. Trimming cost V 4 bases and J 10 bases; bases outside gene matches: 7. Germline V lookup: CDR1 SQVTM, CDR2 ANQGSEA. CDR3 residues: CSVGLAGRYQYF. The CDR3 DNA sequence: TGCAGCGTTGGCCTAGCGGGGCGGTACCAGTACTTC.

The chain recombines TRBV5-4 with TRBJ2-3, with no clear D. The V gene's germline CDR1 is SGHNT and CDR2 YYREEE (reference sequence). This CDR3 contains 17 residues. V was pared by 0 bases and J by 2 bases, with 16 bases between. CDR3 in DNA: TGTGCCAGCAGCTTGGGTTTGACTGATATTTACACAGATACGCAGTATTTT. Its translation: CASSLGLTDIYTDTQYF.

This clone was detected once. The CDR3 nucleotides are TGTGCCAGCAGCTTGGGTAACAGTGGGGCAGGGGGAAACTATGGCTACACCTTC. Translated, it gives CASSLGNSGAGGNYGYTF. This chain links TRBV5-4 with TRBJ1-2; 7 nucleotides agree with TRBD1. The CDR3 is 18 amino acids. J was trimmed by 2 bases and V by 0 bases; bases with no gene match: 13. Germline CDR1 reads SGHNT; CDR2 reads YYREEE (reference sequence). Using reference TRBV5-4 and TRBJ1-2 for the parts outside the CDR3, the full variable domain is ETGVTQSPTHLIKTRGQQVTLRCSSQSGHNTVSWYQQALGQGPQFIFQYYREEENGRGNFPPRFSGLQFPNYSSELNVNALELDDSALYLCASSLGNSGAGGNYGYTFGSGTRLTVV.

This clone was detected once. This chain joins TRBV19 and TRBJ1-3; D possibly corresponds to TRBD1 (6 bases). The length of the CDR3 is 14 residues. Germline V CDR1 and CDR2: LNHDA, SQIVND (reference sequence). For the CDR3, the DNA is TGTGTCTCAGGGGAAAAAGACTGGGTAAACACCATATATTTT. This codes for CVSGEKDWVNTIYF.

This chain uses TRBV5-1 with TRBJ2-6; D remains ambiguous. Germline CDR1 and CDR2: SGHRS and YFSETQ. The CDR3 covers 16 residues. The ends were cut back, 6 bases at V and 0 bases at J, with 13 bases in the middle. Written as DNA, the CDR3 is TGCGCCAGCAACGACCTGACGGGCTCTGGGGCCAACGTCCTGACTTTC. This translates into CASNDLTGSGANVLTF.

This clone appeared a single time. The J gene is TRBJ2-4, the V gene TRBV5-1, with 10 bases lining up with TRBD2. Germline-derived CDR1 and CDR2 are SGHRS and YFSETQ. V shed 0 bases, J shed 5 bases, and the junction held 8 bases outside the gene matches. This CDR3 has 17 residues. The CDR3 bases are TGCGCCAGCAGCTTGGCCAGGGGGCTAGCGGGGGAAAACATTCAGTACTTC. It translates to CASSLARGLAGENIQYF.

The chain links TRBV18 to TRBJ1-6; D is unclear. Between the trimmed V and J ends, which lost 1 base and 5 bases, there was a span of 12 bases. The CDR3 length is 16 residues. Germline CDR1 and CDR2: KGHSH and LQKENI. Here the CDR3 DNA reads TGTGCCAGCTCACCACGGAGGGCAGATGATAATTCACCCCTCCACTTT. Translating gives CASSPRRADDNSPLHF.

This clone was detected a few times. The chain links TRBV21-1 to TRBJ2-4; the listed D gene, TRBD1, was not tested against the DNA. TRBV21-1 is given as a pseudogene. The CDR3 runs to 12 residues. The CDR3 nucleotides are TGTGCCAGGAGGGACAGAAAAAACATTCAGTACTTC. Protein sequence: CARRDRKNIQYF.

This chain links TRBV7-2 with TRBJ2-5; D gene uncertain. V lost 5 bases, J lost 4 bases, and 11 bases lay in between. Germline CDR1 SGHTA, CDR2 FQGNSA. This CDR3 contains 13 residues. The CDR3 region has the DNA TGTGCCAGCAGCGGTCCTAGAGGAGAGACCCAGTACTTC. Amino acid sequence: CASSGPRGETQYF.

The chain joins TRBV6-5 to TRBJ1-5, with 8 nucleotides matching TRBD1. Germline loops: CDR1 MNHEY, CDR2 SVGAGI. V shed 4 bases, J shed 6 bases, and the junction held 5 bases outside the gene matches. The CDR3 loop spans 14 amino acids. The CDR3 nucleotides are TGTGCCAGCAGTTCACAGGGGGGAGGTCAGCCCCAGCATTTT. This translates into CASSSQGGGQPQHF.